This T cell receptor (beta chain) was recovered during a study of cytomegalovirus exposure and HLA in healthy donors. 13 Jbeta primers and 60 Vbeta primers were used for the PCR. Sequenced by immunoSEQ multiplex PCR; TCRdb stores in-frame clones only, minus some. The sample has approximately 210,000 clones, almost 80% seen once. CDR1 and CDR2 (germline): SNHLY, FYNNEI. V shed 6 bases and J shed 6 bases, with 17 bases lying between them. The CDR3 covers 14 residues. The origin of this receptor is a male donor in good health and CMV-seronegative. The rearrangement links TRBV2 to TRBJ1-1; weak D call: TRBD1 (5 bases). Source material: PBMCs. CDR3 residues: CASSSRTRQAEAFF. The CDR3 region has the DNA TGTGCCAGCAGCTCCAGGACAAGACAAGCTGAAGCTTTCTTT.